This is a list of T cell receptor beta chains from one sample in a study of blood T cell repertoires in COVID-19. Assay used: immunoSEQ multiplex PCR; TCRdb lists only in-frame clones, some missing. The sample consists of 95,000 to 110,000 clones, about 93% of them appearing once. Sequenced input: peripheral blood. The receptors here all came from a woman aged 25 to 45 with acute or convalescent COVID-19. Both conserved end residues are trimmed from each CDR3.

j_call,v_call,cdr3_aa
TRBJ2-7,TRBV29-1,SVVVRREFGEQY
TRBJ1-2,TRBV28,ASSLFGVQIYGYT
TRBJ1-2,TRBV30,AWSVPRQNYGYT
TRBJ2-3,TRBV11-3,ASSLRRDRTQY
TRBJ1-1,TRBV3-1/TRBV3-2,ASSQEPGGSPEAF
TRBJ1-1,TRBV9,ASSLGTGTEAF
TRBJ2-5,TRBV19,ASSIARTSGLETQY
TRBJ1-3,TRBV11-2,ASRSPDGGNTIY
TRBJ2-5,TRBV4-1,ASSQAGGQETQY
TRBJ2-3,TRBV4-1,ASSYLAGGTDTQY
TRBJ2-4,TRBV19,ASSMGRENIQY
TRBJ2-1,TRBV27,ASANDFSSYNEQF
TRBJ2-2,TRBV11-2,ASSLAPYTGELF
TRBJ2-1,TRBV7-2,ASSLDLERGTYNEQF
TRBJ2-7,TRBV6-5,ASSYSPDSSYEQY
TRBJ2-7,TRBV28,ASSLGYEQY
TRBJ2-5,TRBV28,ASSSLTGGAKETQY
TRBJ2-1,TRBV9,ASSVWRDSYNEQF
TRBJ1-6,TRBV5-4,ASSSQGGGSPLH
TRBJ2-5,TRBV20-1,SAEAQETQY
TRBJ2-5,TRBV19,ASSLRTGGSLETQY
TRBJ2-7,TRBV27,ASSRRQGPYEQY
TRBJ1-1,TRBV7-9,ASSTDEELFKAF
TRBJ1-6,TRBV2,ASSKVTGVNSPLH